This paragraph reports one TCR beta chain. This clonotype occurred many times. Its antigen is not yet known. The record has no base qualities; no much larger clone is one base away. The method behind the library was PCR. Sequencer: NextSeq 500. Bulk TCR libraries were made following a previously described method, with the TCR primers given in Table S5. Total RNA was purified with the Qiagen AllPrep DNA/RNA kit. Before analysis, reads from multiple sequencing runs of the same library were pooled. Concerning the study's data processing: Reads were retained only if their TCR constant sequence matched exactly, and those retained reads were trimmed to 150 nt and grouped according to their 12-nt molecular barcodes. Reads within each barcode group were sub-clustered using a 15% Levenshtein threshold, and quality-weighted consensus sequences were constructed for each RNA molecule. Non-functional sequences were excluded, and lower-count sequences lying one edit away from another sequence were also excluded. Based on a fit of two negative binomial distributions, barcode sub-clusters having less than 20% of the maximum read count were discarded. TCRdb's own reprocessing of the public reads used fastp at Q25 and MiXCR and kept productive beta chains. Each entry is one CDR3 protein sequence, shown with its most common DNA and genes. Here the V and J calls rest on TCRdb's processing, not on the authors' analysis. For this sample there are over 65,000 distinct CDR3 sequences; approximately 23% appear just once. 0.7% to 0.8% of the sample is held by the ten biggest clonotypes.

A distance of 8 bases separates the germline ends of V and J, which lose 1 base and 4 bases respectively. CDR1 and CDR2 are drawn from the germline V gene (reference sequence): LNHDA, SQIVND. The cysteine opens and the phenylalanine closes a CDR3 of 14 amino acids. The kept DNA is CDR3 alone, 42 bases in frame from the first base. Libraries of naive CD8 T cells were generated from around 20,000 to 1,000,000 sorted cells, with 10%, 30% or 50% of the purified RNA used. On a BD FACSAria II, naive CD8 T cells were FACS-sorted as CD8+CD4-CCR7+CD45RA+ and collected into RLT Plus buffer. Nine to eleven TCR copies' worth of Jurkat RNA were spiked into about 20,000-1,000,000 naive CD8 T cell samples to test detection sensitivity. CD8 T cells were enriched using RosetteSep CD8+ T Cell Enrichment Cocktail and Ficoll-Paque, and the enriched cells then underwent ACK red cell lysis. The sample is drawn from a study of molecular identifiers for immune sequencing clone quantification (dated by TCRdb to 2017 to 2018). Broadly, across the study: In a replicate experiment, RNA from about 19,000 or 110,000 naive CD8 T cells was split into five aliquots, four of which were sequenced. The study was a methods study using CD8 T cells to benchmark molecular-identifier clustering-based TCR repertoire sequencing (MIDCIRS) and TCR RNA copy counting.

Points the paper makes about the study in general: When barcode sub-clustering was not used, chimeric consensus sequences inflated TCR diversity, with chimeras reaching as high as 47%. The naive libraries included spiked-in Jurkat TCR RNA (10 copies' worth), and this Jurkat TCR RNA is not part of the donor repertoire. Spiked-in Jurkat TCR RNA equivalent to a single cell was reported to be detectable even among 800,000 to 1,000,000 naive CD8 T cells. The sizes of highly expanded clones could end up underestimated when identical TCR molecules share a barcode. About 3.1 recovered TCR RNA copies per cell were obtained by modeling, versus about 9 by digital PCR, implying a capture efficiency of about 30%. In CMV-specific effector cells, clones with more than 20 RNA copies contained over 97% of molecules, whereas in naive cells such clones contained under 1% of molecules.

This TCR was recovered from a human donor in good health. Some libraries in this study had Jurkat cell RNA spiked in. The source material was naive CD8+ T cells from blood, with Jurkat cell RNA spiked in. The cell subset or site label for this specimen denotes: FACS-sorted CD8+CD4-CCR7+CD45RA+ naive T cells. In this chain, TRBV19 is recombined with TRBJ2-1; a tentative D match to TRBD2 spans 6 bases. The DNA is TGTGCCAGTAGTATAGTCGGGGGTTACAATGAGCAGTTCTTC. Translation gives CASSIVGGYNEQFF.